One and the same sample provided the 31 T cell receptor beta chains below, sequenced in a study of T-cell memory formation after mild COVID-19. Each CDR3 protein gets one entry after TCRdb re-called the 5' RACE reads with MiXCR. The table lists 140,000 to 150,000 distinct CDR3 sequences, under 30% of them singletons. The specimen was PBMCs or a T cell subset sorted from them (not recorded which). These receptors were obtained from an adult woman who had mild COVID-19 (a few samples of this study predate the infection). Cell type and time point are not known.

V and J are TRBV3-1 and TRBJ2-5; 8 bases line up with TRBD1. The CDR3 has 16 amino acids. The V gene's germline CDR1 is LGHDT and CDR2 YNNKEL (reference sequence). With 4 bases clipped from V and 5 bases from J, the junction kept 12 bases outside the gene matches. CDR3 DNA: TGTGCCAGCAGCCCTCCAGGGGGCCTGGAAAGGGAGACCCAGTACTTC. It encodes CASSPPGGLERETQYF.

V usage is TRBV12-3 or TRBV12-4 and J usage is TRBJ1-6; D gene unclear. The V gene lost 4 bases and the J gene lost 7 bases, with 20 bases spanning the gap. The CDR3 is 17 residues long. The CDR3 sequence is CASSYGVPAGGNSPLHF. CDR3 in DNA: TGTGCCAGCAGTTACGGGGTACCGGCTGGAGGGAATTCACCCCTCCACTTT.

This clonotype occurred a few times. J is TRBJ2-1 and V is TRBV12-5; no firm D call. V was trimmed by 3 bases and J by 6 bases, leaving 3 bases between them. The CDR3 covers 11 residues. Germline V gene lookup returns CDR1 LGHNT and CDR2 FRNRAP. CDR3 nucleotide sequence: TGTGCTAGTGGTTTTGGCAATGAGCAGTTCTTC. This sequence encodes CASGFGNEQFF.

The genes are TRBV12-3 or TRBV12-4 and TRBJ2-7, with D perhaps matching TRBD2 (6 bases). The CDR3 is 15 residues long. V was pared by 6 bases and J by 1 base, with 16 bases between. CDR3 protein: CASSPTGVRSYEQYF. The CDR3 bases are TGTGCCAGCAGCCCCACGGGAGTTCGATCCTACGAGCAGTACTTC.

CDR3 sequence reads: CASSTGAEGYTF. CDR3 bases: TGTGCCAGCAGTACAGGGGCTGAAGGCTACACCTTC. This chain uses TRBV12-3 or TRBV12-4 with TRBJ1-2; 7 bases agree with TRBD1. The CDR3 runs to 12 residues. V shed 5 bases and J 8 bases; nucleotides not matched to a gene: 5.

There are a few counts of this clonotype. The chain combines TRBV28 with TRBJ1-1, with 8 bases that match TRBD1. Germline CDR1 is MDHEN and CDR2 is SYDVKM. The CDR3 runs 16 residues. V was clipped by 5 bases and J by 1 base; unmatched bases: 9. The CDR3: CASSRGQALRNTEAFF. The CDR3 bases are TGTGCCAGCAGTCGGGGACAGGCCCTTCGGAACACTGAAGCTTTCTTT.

Comment on this clonotype: One end of the junction is discordant with germline, which a read error may explain. The chain links TRBV7-6 to TRBJ2-1, with a possible D match to TRBD2 (5 bases). Looked up from germline, CDR1 is SGHVS and CDR2 is FNYEAQ. There are 14 residues in the CDR3. CDR3 coding DNA: TGTGCCAGCAGCCTAGCTGATACGGGGAGTGAGCAGTTCTTC. It yields the protein CASSLADTGSEQFF.

The V and J genes are TRBV7-9 and TRBJ1-2; no clear D gene. V was pared by 2 bases and J by 3 bases, with 7 bases between. This CDR3 has 13 residues. The germline V gene has CDR1 SEHNR and CDR2 FQNEAQ (reference sequence). For the CDR3, the DNA is TGTGCCAGCAGCTTAAAGGCAGACTATGGCTACACCTTC. It codes for CASSLKADYGYTF.

V is TRBV7-3 and J is TRBJ2-3, with D possibly being TRBD2 (6 bases). V shed 5 bases and J shed 1 base, with 16 bases lying between them. Germline CDR1 is SGHTA and CDR2 is FQGTGA. This CDR3 is 16 amino acids long. The chain's CDR3 is CASSPGVGLGTDTQYF. CDR3 coding DNA: TGTGCCAGCAGCCCGGGGGTGGGTTTAGGCACAGATACGCAGTATTTT.

The J gene is TRBJ1-2, the V gene TRBV2; 7 nucleotides line up with TRBD1. With 1 base clipped from V and 3 bases from J, the junction kept 11 bases outside the gene matches. Per germline, CDR1 SNHLY and CDR2 FYNNEI. This CDR3 comprises 17 residues. This CDR3 is CASSEGGGALSDYGYTF. The CDR3 DNA follows: TGTGCCAGCAGTGAAGGAGGGGGCGCGCTGTCCGACTATGGCTACACCTTC.

This clonotype was seen more than once but under ten times. The chain has TRBV4-3 and TRBJ2-3; maybe TRBD2 (5 bases). The CDR3 extends over 15 amino acids. The V gene's germline CDR1 is LGHNA and CDR2 YSLEER. Trimming removed 0 bases at V and 7 bases at J, with 14 bases between. The CDR3 DNA is TGCGCCAGCAGCCAAGATCCGGGGTACATGAATACGCAGTATTTT. Translation gives CASSQDPGYMNTQYF.

This clonotype was observed a handful of times. The chain combines TRBV29-1 with TRBJ2-1; D gene uncertain. The V gene's germline CDR1 is SQVTM and CDR2 ANQGSEA. The V and J ends lost 1 base and 6 bases respectively, with 13 bases between them. This CDR3 is 14 amino acids long. The CDR3 bases are TGCAGCGTTGAAGGAGGTCTAGGCGGCAATGAGCAGTTCTTC. Translation gives CSVEGGLGGNEQFF.

This clonotype has just a few counts. This rearrangement joins TRBV3-1 to TRBJ2-3; D is uncertain. The CDR3 is 16 amino acids. Trimming took 1 base from V and 0 from J, leaving 11 bases between them. Germline values: CDR1 LGHDT, CDR2 YNNKEL (reference sequence). The CDR3 here is CASSQGAALSTDTQYF. Written as DNA, the CDR3 is TGTGCCAGCAGCCAAGGGGCAGCCCTTAGCACAGATACGCAGTATTTT.

This clonotype was recorded a few times. This chain joins TRBV29-1 and TRBJ2-1; TRBD2 is a possible D gene (6 bases). The CDR3 runs 15 residues. CDR1 and CDR2 (germline): SQVTM, ANQGSEA. The V and J ends lost 4 bases and 0 bases respectively, with 13 bases between them. CDR3 bases: TGCAGCGTTGTGCTAGCGTCCAACTCCTACAATGAGCAGTTCTTC. This encodes CSVVLASNSYNEQFF.

The CDR3 DNA sequence: TGTGCCAGCTCGGGTGTGATGAGGGGCAATCAGCCCCAGCATTTT. Translating gives CASSGVMRGNQPQHF. J is TRBJ1-5 and V is TRBV12-3 or TRBV12-4; D not resolved. V was pared by 8 bases and J by 2 bases, with 16 bases between. This CDR3 region has 15 residues.

This clonotype appeared a few times. The V call is TRBV27, the J call TRBJ2-1; 8 bases are shared with TRBD2. The trim removed 5 bases at V and 10 bases at J, leaving 10 bases unmatched. The CDR3 spans 14 residues. The germline gives CDR1 MNHEY, CDR2 SMNVEV (reference sequence). Written as DNA, the CDR3 is TGTGCCAGCAGTCTTCGTGGCGGGAGGCAGGAGCAGTTCTTC. Translation gives CASSLRGGRQEQFF.

V gene TRBV11-2 combines with J gene TRBJ2-7; D remains unclear. The germline V and J ends were trimmed by 4 bases and 4 bases, with 11 bases remaining between them. Germline values: CDR1 SGHAT, CDR2 FQNNGV. The CDR3 spans 13 residues. The DNA for the CDR3 is TGTGCCAGCAGCTACCTGACTGGGTACGAGCAGTACTTC. Its protein product is CASSYLTGYEQYF. Full variable domain (rest looked up from reference TRBV11-2 and TRBJ2-7): EAGVAQSPRYKIIEKRQSVAFWCNPISGHATLYWYQQILGQGPKLLIQFQNNGVVDDSQLPKDRFSAERLKGVDSTLKIQPAKLEDSAVYLCASSYLTGYEQYFGPGTRLTVT.

The chain carries TRBV19 and TRBJ2-7; maybe TRBD2 (5 bases). Germline-derived CDR1 and CDR2 are LNHDA and SQIVND (reference sequence). The CDR3 has 14 amino acids. V shed 1 base and J shed 7 bases, with 14 bases lying between them. CDR3 DNA sequence: TGTGCCAGTAGTATAGGGCCCCAAGGAGGAGAGCAGTACTTC. It codes for CASSIGPQGGEQYF.

The chain joins TRBV20-1 to TRBJ1-2; maybe TRBD1 (5 bases). Trimming removed 1 base from V and 10 bases from J, with 10 bases in between. The CDR3 consists of 11 residues. Looked up from germline, CDR1 is DFQATT and CDR2 is SNEGSKA (reference sequence). CDR3 sequence (DNA): TGCAGTGCTAGAGGGCTAGGGGACTACACCTTC. It encodes CSARGLGDYTF.

DNA of the CDR3: TGCAGCGTTGTCGGGTACGACGGCAGAAATAACTATGGCTACACCTTC. This codes for CSVVGYDGRNNYGYTF. This rearrangement joins TRBV29-1 to TRBJ1-2, with no clear D. V lost 4 bases and J 1 base, leaving 19 bases between the germline ends. The CDR3 consists of 16 residues. Germline lookup yields CDR1 SQVTM and CDR2 ANQGSEA.

This clonotype appeared a few times. V gene TRBV7-9 combines with J gene TRBJ2-1, with 7 nucleotides matching TRBD1. The trim removed 5 bases at V and 9 bases at J, leaving 4 bases unmatched. The germline V gene has CDR1 SEHNR and CDR2 FQNEAQ (reference sequence). The CDR3 covers 12 residues. CDR3 DNA: TGTGCCAGCAGCCTAACAGGGGTTGAGCAGTTCTTC. Its translation: CASSLTGVEQFF.

Only a few counts were recorded for this clonotype. The rearrangement uses TRBV4-2 and TRBJ2-2, with D unclear. With 3 bases removed from V and 7 bases from J, the gap between germline ends came to 9 bases. The CDR3 sequence is 13 residues long. The V gene's germline CDR1 is LGHNA and CDR2 YNFKEQ. The CDR3 sequence is CASSHEGDGELFF. CDR3 bases: TGTGCCAGCAGCCATGAAGGCGACGGGGAGCTGTTTTTT.

In this sample, this clonotype turned up many times. This sequence joins TRBV3-1 and TRBJ2-2; D not certain. This CDR3 region has 14 residues. V was pared by 1 base and J by 0 bases, with 3 bases between. From germline, CDR1 is LGHDT and CDR2 YNNKEL (reference sequence). The CDR3 loop reads CASSQGPNTGELFF. Here the CDR3 DNA reads TGTGCCAGCAGCCAAGGCCCGAACACCGGGGAGCTGTTTTTT. The full variable domain, with the rest looked up from reference TRBV3-1 and TRBJ2-2, is DTAVSQTPKYLVTQMGNDKSIKCEQNLGHDTMYWYKQDSKKFLKIMFSYNNKELIINETVPNRFSPKSPDKAHLNLHINSLELGDSAVYFCASSQGPNTGELFFGEGSRLTVL.

The chain couples TRBV29-1 to TRBJ1-2, with 9 bases aligning to TRBD1. Germline V gene lookup returns CDR1 SQVTM and CDR2 ANQGSEA. Germline trimming cut 6 bases from V and 5 bases from J; bases unmatched to any gene: 4. There are 12 residues in the CDR3. This chain's CDR3 is CSVGDRAYGYTF. CDR3 nucleotides: TGCAGCGTAGGGGACAGGGCTTATGGCTACACCTTC.

Only a few counts were recorded for this clonotype. The V call is TRBV12-3 or TRBV12-4, the J call TRBJ2-5, with D possibly TRBD1 on 6 matching bases. The CDR3 loop spans 14 amino acids. V was trimmed by 5 bases and J by 0 bases, leaving 10 bases between them. The CDR3 loop is CASSIYRDQETQYF. The CDR3 coding sequence is TGTGCCAGCAGTATTTACAGGGACCAAGAGACCCAGTACTTC.

Only a few counts were recorded for this clonotype. The rearrangement uses TRBV20-1 and TRBJ2-1; 7 positions match TRBD1. The trim removed 0 bases at V and 2 bases at J, leaving 7 bases unmatched. CDR1 DFQATT and CDR2 SNEGSKA come from the germline V gene (reference sequence). CDR3 length equals 16 residues. CDR3 nucleotide sequence: TGCAGTGCTAGAGAAGGGGGCTTTGGGACCTACAATGAGCAGTTCTTC. Translating gives CSAREGGFGTYNEQFF.

This clonotype showed up just a few times. The rearrangement joins TRBV30 to TRBJ1-5; D is undetermined. The V gene's germline CDR1 is GTSNPN and CDR2 SVGIG (reference sequence). The CDR3 is 15 residues long. Trimming left V 1 base short and J 1 base short, with 11 bases between. The CDR3 DNA sequence: TGTGCCTGGAGTGGGGGAGTTGGGAGCAATCAGCCCCAGCATTTT. Translated: CAWSGGVGSNQPQHF.

This clonotype was seen only a few times. V usage is TRBV20-1 and J usage is TRBJ2-7, with 7 bases lining up with TRBD1. The CDR3 is made up of 16 amino acids. CDR1 DFQATT and CDR2 SNEGSKA come from the germline V gene (reference sequence). J was trimmed by 0 bases and V by 0 bases; bases with no gene match: 8. DNA for the CDR3: TGCAGTGCTAGAGATCCCCAAGGGGGCGACTCCTACGAGCAGTACTTC. Protein product: CSARDPQGGDSYEQYF.

This clonotype came up a few times. The rearrangement joins TRBV24-1 to TRBJ1-1, with TRBD1 as a possible D gene (6 bases). V was trimmed by 0 bases and J by 10 bases, leaving 11 bases between them. Germline assignment: CDR1 KGHDR and CDR2 SFDVKD. The CDR3 covers 13 residues. The CDR3 bases are TGTGCCACCAGTGATTTGCTGACAGGTCCAGCTTTCTTT. This sequence encodes CATSDLLTGPAFF.

This clonotype was found a few times. As DNA, the CDR3 is TGTGCCAGCACCATACCCCGGACTAGCGGGAGTAATGAGCAGTTCTTC. This gives the protein CASTIPRTSGSNEQFF. The rearrangement joins TRBV12-3 or TRBV12-4 to TRBJ2-1; 13 bases are shared with TRBD2. V shed 7 bases, J shed 7 bases, and the junction held 10 bases outside the gene matches. The CDR3 is 16 residues long.

This clonotype appeared once. The chain carries TRBV20-1 and TRBJ2-7; the match to TRBD2 covers 9 bases. The CDR3 is 14 amino acids. V lost 5 bases and J lost 0; bases outside the gene matches: 5. Germline CDR1 is DFQATT and CDR2 is SNEGSKA (reference sequence). The CDR3 DNA sequence: TGCAGTGCTTGCCTAGCGGGGCTCTCCTACGAGCAGTACTTC. Protein: CSACLAGLSYEQYF.